The 13 T cell receptor beta chains below were found in one sample sequenced in a study of blood T cell repertoires in COVID-19 (TCRdb year 2020). Libraries were constructed by the immunoSEQ multiplex PCR assay. The table was pulled from immuneACCESS by TCRdb, which kept in-frame rearrangements only. Such tables lose some clones; where checked, under half of the loss comes from unresolved V genes, and the rest has no known cause. The sample table lists 200,000 to 250,000 clones, approximately 80% of them with a count of one. The ten top clones hold about 7.2% of the sample. The sequencing input was PBMCs or T cells enriched from blood (not recorded which). The receptors were gathered from a woman aged 35 to 49 with acute COVID-19.

Written as DNA, the CDR3 is TGTGCCAGCTCATGGGATTATACAGGGGGGTCCTACGAGCAGTACTTC. It codes for CASSWDYTGGSYEQYF. The chain combines TRBV18 with TRBJ2-7; TRBD1 matches 8 bases. With V trimmed by 5 bases and J by 1 base, 10 bases remained unmatched. CDR1 and CDR2 from the germline V gene are KGHSH and LQKENI. The CDR3 covers 16 residues.

V usage is TRBV10-2 and J usage is TRBJ2-7; 7 bases map to TRBD1. Trimming removed 6 bases from V and 9 bases from J; junction bases left unmatched: 32. This CDR3 has 20 residues. CDR1 and CDR2 from the germline V gene are WSHSY and SAAADI. CDR3 loop: CASRSKPGQRNTTTPGRQYF. In DNA, the CDR3 is TGCGCCAGCAGATCTAAACCGGGACAGCGAAATACAACGACCCCGGGCAGGCAGTACTTC.

V is TRBV7-8 and J is TRBJ1-3; D gene unclear. The CDR3 totals 16 residues. Trimming pared 2 bases from V and 3 bases from J, leaving 14 bases between. The V gene's germline CDR1 is SGHVS and CDR2 FQNEAQ. In DNA form, the CDR3 reads TGTGCCAGCAGCTTAAGCCCCAAGAGGCATGGAAACACCATATATTTT. Amino acids: CASSLSPKRHGNTIYF.

The chain is built from TRBV7-2 and TRBJ1-2; tentative D call: TRBD1 (6 bases). Germline-derived CDR1 and CDR2 are SGHTA and FQGNSA. V gave up 5 bases and J gave up 0 bases, with 13 bases separating them. This CDR3 contains 15 residues. The chain's CDR3 is CASSPKTGTNYGYTF. CDR3 coding DNA: TGTGCCAGCAGCCCAAAGACAGGCACTAACTATGGCTACACCTTC.

The chain links TRBV9 to TRBJ1-1, with a weak D call TRBD1 (5 bases). Trimming left V 3 bases short and J 3 bases short, with 15 bases between. Per germline, CDR1 SGDLS and CDR2 YYNGEE. This CDR3 spans 15 amino acids. CDR3 protein: CASSAQGSYHTEAFF. The DNA of the CDR3 is TGTGCCAGCAGCGCTCAGGGTAGTTATCACACTGAAGCTTTCTTT. The full variable domain, completed using reference TRBV9 and TRBJ1-1, is DSGVTQTPKHLITATGQRVTLRCSPRSGDLSVYWYQQSLDQGLQFLIQYYNGEERAKGNILERFSAQQFPDLHSELNLSSLELGDSALYFCASSAQGSYHTEAFFGQGTRLTVV.

As for this clone: At the DNA level, this CDR3 is encoded by other sequences in the same sample as well. This rearrangement joins TRBV28 to TRBJ1-1; TRBD1 is a possible D gene (5 bases). The CDR3 totals 14 residues. Germline CDR1 reads MDHEN; CDR2 reads SYDVKM. V was cut by 6 bases and J by 4 bases, with 15 bases left in between. The CDR3 DNA sequence: TGTGCCAGCAGACCACCGGGGGGAGGCACTGAAGCTTTCTTT. It specifies CASRPPGGGTEAFF.

The chain uses TRBV28 and TRBJ1-2; 9 bases fit TRBD1. The CDR3 totals 15 residues. Germline V gives CDR1 MDHEN, CDR2 SYDVKM. Germline trimming cut 6 bases from V and 4 bases from J; bases unmatched to any gene: 9. The CDR3 spells CASSSGTGTFYGYTF. Written as DNA, the CDR3 is TGTGCCAGCAGCTCCGGGACAGGGACCTTCTATGGCTACACCTTC.

This clone was counted once. CDR3 DNA sequence: TGTGCCAGCAGCTTAGGCCAGGCGTATTCCTATGGCTACACCTTC. It yields the protein CASSLGQAYSYGYTF. The rearrangement uses TRBV7-2 and TRBJ1-2; D is unclear. Germline V lookup: CDR1 SGHTA, CDR2 FQGNSA. CDR3 length: 15 residues. Trimming left V 1 base short and J 4 bases short, with 13 bases between.

The chain links TRBV18 to TRBJ2-5; the match to TRBD1 covers 9 bases. The CDR3 has 15 residues. Germline CDR1 KGHSH, CDR2 LQKENI. The trim removed 4 bases at V and 5 bases at J, leaving 8 bases unmatched. The DNA for the CDR3 is TGTGCCAGCTCACGAGGGACAGGGTCGCGGGAGACCCAGTACTTC. As protein: CASSRGTGSRETQYF.

The chain uses TRBV7-9 and TRBJ2-1; no firm D call. CDR1 and CDR2 from the germline V gene are SEHNR and FQNEAQ (reference sequence). The CDR3 runs to 15 residues. The V end was cut by 5 bases, the J end by 0 bases, with 11 bases between. The CDR3 is CASSASESSYNEQFF. CDR3 coding DNA: TGTGCCAGCAGCGCCAGCGAGAGCTCCTACAATGAGCAGTTCTTC.

The chain employs TRBV4-1 and TRBJ1-1, with TRBD1 as a possible D gene (5 bases). CDR3 length equals 15 residues. The V end was cut by 5 bases, the J end by 0 bases, with 13 bases between. Germline CDR1 is MGHRA and CDR2 is YSYEKL. CDR3: CASSKVEGMNTEAFF. CDR3 sequence (DNA): TGCGCCAGCAGCAAGGTGGAGGGGATGAACACTGAAGCTTTCTTT.

The chain employs TRBV12-3 or TRBV12-4 and TRBJ1-1; the D gene is possibly TRBD1 (5 bases). CDR3 size: 13 residues. V was shortened by 4 bases and J by 10 bases, with 16 bases between the two germline ends. This chain's CDR3 is CASSYGTHGGAFF. Here the CDR3 DNA reads TGTGCCAGCAGTTACGGGACTCATGGCGGAGCTTTCTTT.

This clone was observed once. V usage is TRBV5-1 and J usage is TRBJ1-5, with D hard to call. V gave up 3 bases and J gave up 1 base, with 5 bases separating them. CDR3 length equals 13 residues. Germline CDR1 SGHRS, CDR2 YFSETQ. The CDR3, as DNA: TGCGCCAGCAGCTGGGAGAGCAATCAGCCCCAGCATTTT. Its translation is CASSWESNQPQHF.